The rows below give T cell receptor beta chains drawn from one sample of a study of identical twins. One entry per CDR3 protein results from TCRdb running MiXCR on the 5' RACE reads. This sample carries around 1.7 million distinct CDR3 sequences, 25% to 35% of them seen once, and the ten largest clones take around 0.25%. The specimen sequenced was cord blood. The receptors derive from a newborn girl in good health. Both conserved end residues are part of each CDR3. Fields, in order: V gene, J gene, CDR3 protein.

V: TRBV10-3
J: TRBJ1-5
CDR3: CAISESGRRGNQPQHF

V: TRBV19
J: TRBJ2-3
CDR3: CASKPRGVSTDTQYF

V: TRBV3-1
J: TRBJ2-1
CDR3: CASSQATRASGANNEQFF

V: TRBV27
J: TRBJ1-2
CDR3: CASSLKHGYYGYTF

V: TRBV7-9
J: TRBJ1-2
CDR3: CASNPDPNYGYTF

V: TRBV5-8
J: TRBJ1-4
CDR3: CASSSPVGGATNEKLFF

V: TRBV3-1
J: TRBJ2-7
CDR3: CASSQGNYRYEQYF

V: TRBV10-3
J: TRBJ2-3
CDR3: CAISRSGVADTQYF

V: TRBV27
J: TRBJ2-5
CDR3: CASSLMTGYQETQYF

V: TRBV29-1
J: TRBJ1-2
CDR3: CSVGDRAIYGYTF

V: TRBV7-8
J: TRBJ2-1
CDR3: CASSSTTSGRSLSEQFF

V: TRBV29-1
J: TRBJ1-1
CDR3: CSVLRGLNTEAFF

V: TRBV30
J: TRBJ1-1
CDR3: CAWSKQGGTEAFF

V: TRBV7-2
J: TRBJ1-2
CDR3: CASSLKGQDPGYTF

V: TRBV6-6
J: TRBJ1-2
CDR3: CASSYGEGASNYGYTF

V: TRBV20-1
J: TRBJ2-4
CDR3: CSARRQGASIQYF

V: TRBV4-2
J: TRBJ1-4
CDR3: CASSQDPAGGGINEKLFF

V: TRBV12-3/TRBV12-4
J: TRBJ2-3
CDR3: CASSLDRVIRTDTQYF

V: TRBV3-1
J: TRBJ2-3
CDR3: CASSQGPLGSRTITDTDTQYF

V: TRBV29-1
J: TRBJ1-1
CDR3: CSVEDFGGGHMNTEAFF

V: TRBV29-1
J: TRBJ1-2
CDR3: CSVEEPTGFGYTF